This T cell receptor beta chain is from a study of cytomegalovirus exposure and HLA in healthy donors. Using immunoSEQ multiplex PCR, the repertoire was profiled, and TCRdb retains in-frame clones only, with some absent. The sample has tens of thousands of clones, around 95% seen once. Comments on this clone: What it recognizes is unknown.

Study observations and caveats: The study designated over 150 TCR beta chains cytomegalovirus-associated. Most TCRs appeared rarely, but some public TCRs recurred in many donors. The tendency of first-cohort TCR clusters to co-occur in the approximately 110 validation repertoires was identified by a subsequent analysis.

The CDR3 loop spans 17 amino acids. CDR1 and CDR2 (germline): SGHAT, FQNNGV. The trim removed 2 bases at V and 0 bases at J, leaving 5 bases unmatched. This rearrangement joins TRBV11-2 to TRBJ1-3; TRBD1 aligns across 9 bases. Source material: PBMCs. The source is a man aged 18 to 29 in good health and CMV-seropositive. As DNA, the CDR3 is TGTGCCAGCAGCTTACGAGACAGGGGGAGCTCTGGAAACACCATATATTTT. Its translation is CASSLRDRGSSGNTIYF.